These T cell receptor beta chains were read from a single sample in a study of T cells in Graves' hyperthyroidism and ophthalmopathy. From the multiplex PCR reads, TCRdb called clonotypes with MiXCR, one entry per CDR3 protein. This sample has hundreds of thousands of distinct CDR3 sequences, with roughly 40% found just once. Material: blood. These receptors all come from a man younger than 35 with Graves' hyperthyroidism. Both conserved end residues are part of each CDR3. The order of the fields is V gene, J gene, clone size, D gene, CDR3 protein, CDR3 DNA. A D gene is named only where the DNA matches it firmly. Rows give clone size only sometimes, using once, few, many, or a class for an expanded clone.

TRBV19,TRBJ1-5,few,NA,CASSRQAKNQPQHF,TGTGCCAGCTCTAGACAGGCGAAAAATCAGCCCCAGCATTTT
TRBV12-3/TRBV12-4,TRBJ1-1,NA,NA,CASRDAGVVEAFF,TGTGCCAGCAGAGACGCAGGGGTTGTTGAAGCTTTCTTT
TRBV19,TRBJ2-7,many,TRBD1,CASSTRQGPTYEQYF,TGTGCCAGTAGTACGAGACAGGGACCTACCTACGAGCAGTACTTC
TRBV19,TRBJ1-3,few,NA,CASKDGSSGNTIYF,TGTGCCAGTAAGGACGGCAGCTCTGGAAACACCATATATTTT
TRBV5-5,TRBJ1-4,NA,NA,CASSFEGPVGKLFF,TGTGCCAGCAGCTTCGAGGGGCCCGTTGGAAAACTGTTTTTT
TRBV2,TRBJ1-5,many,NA,CASTPGHGQPQHF,TGTGCCAGCACCCCGGGACACGGGCAGCCCCAGCATTTT
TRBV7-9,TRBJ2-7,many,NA,CASSPVPTYEQYF,TGTGCCAGCAGCCCTGTCCCCACCTACGAGCAGTACTTC
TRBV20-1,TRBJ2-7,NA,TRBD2,CSARTLAGSYEQYF,TGCAGTGCTAGGACCCTAGCGGGAAGCTACGAGCAGTACTTC
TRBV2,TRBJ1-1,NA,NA,CASSYIRTEAFF,TGTGCCAGCAGTTACATCAGGACTGAAGCTTTCTTT
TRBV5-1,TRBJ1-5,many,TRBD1,CASSLEGQGSQPQHF,TGTGCCAGCAGCTTGGAAGGACAGGGGAGTCAGCCCCAGCATTTT
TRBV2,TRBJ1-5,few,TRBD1,CASGQGRNNQPQHF,TGTGCCAGCGGACAGGGGCGAAACAATCAGCCCCAGCATTTT
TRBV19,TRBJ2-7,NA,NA,CASSMAPSVQTYEQYF,TGTGCCAGTAGTATGGCCCCGTCAGTACAGACCTACGAGCAGTACTTC
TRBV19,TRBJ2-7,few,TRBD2,CASSIAGGPYEQYF,TGTGCCAGTAGTATAGCGGGAGGTCCCTACGAGCAGTACTTC
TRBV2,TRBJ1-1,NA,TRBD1,CAGSVEGATEAFF,TGTGCCGGCAGTGTAGAGGGGGCCACTGAAGCTTTCTTT
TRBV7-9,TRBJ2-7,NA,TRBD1,CASSSIPGQGAYEQYF,TGTGCCAGCAGCTCGATCCCGGGACAGGGGGCGTACGAGCAGTACTTC
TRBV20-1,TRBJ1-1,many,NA,CSADTGLPTEAFF,TGCAGTGCCGACACAGGACTCCCCACTGAAGCTTTCTTT
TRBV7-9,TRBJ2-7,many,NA,CASMEVGFDDEQYF,TGTGCCAGCATGGAGGTGGGATTTGACGACGAGCAGTACTTC
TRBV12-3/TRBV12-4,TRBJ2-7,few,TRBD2,CASSAGTIDEQYF,TGTGCCAGCAGTGCCGGGACTATAGACGAGCAGTACTTC
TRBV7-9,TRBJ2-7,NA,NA,CASSPTGHSYEQYF,TGTGCCAGCAGCCCGACGGGACACTCCTACGAGCAGTACTTC
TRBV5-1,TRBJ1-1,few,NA,CASSWQAPNTEAFF,TGCGCCAGCAGCTGGCAGGCGCCCAACACTGAAGCTTTCTTT
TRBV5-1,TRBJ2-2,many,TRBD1,CASKRGGELFF,TGCGCCAGCAAAAGAGGGGGCGAGCTGTTTTTT
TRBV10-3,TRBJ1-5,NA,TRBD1,CAISLGQLNQPQHF,TGTGCCATCAGCTTGGGACAGCTCAATCAGCCCCAGCATTTT
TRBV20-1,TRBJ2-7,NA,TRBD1,CSASDRFSYEQYF,TGCAGTGCATCGGACAGGTTCTCCTACGAGCAGTACTTC
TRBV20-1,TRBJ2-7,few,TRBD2,CSGASGSLYEQYF,TGCAGTGGTGCTAGCGGGAGTCTGTACGAGCAGTACTTC
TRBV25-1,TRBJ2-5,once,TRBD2,CASSPSGEDPYQETQYF,TGTGCCAGCAGTCCCAGCGGGGAGGATCCATACCAAGAGACCCAGTACTTC
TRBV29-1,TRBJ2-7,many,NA,CSVDLGVDEQYF,TGCAGCGTTGACTTGGGGGTGGACGAGCAGTACTTC
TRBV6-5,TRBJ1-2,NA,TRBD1,CASSLTGTWGYTF,TGTGCCAGCAGTTTGACAGGGACGTGGGGCTACACCTTC
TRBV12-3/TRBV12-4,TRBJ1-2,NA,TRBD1,CASSGRGRFGNTF,TGTGCCAGCAGTGGCAGGGGGCGCTTTGGAAACACCTTC
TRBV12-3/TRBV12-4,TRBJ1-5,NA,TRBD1,CASSRDRGHVYNQPQHF,TGTGCCAGCAGCCGCGACAGGGGGCATGTATACAATCAGCCCCAGCATTTT
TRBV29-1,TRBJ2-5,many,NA,CSVNRGLMGETQYF,TGCAGCGTTAATCGCGGGCTCATGGGAGAGACCCAGTACTTC
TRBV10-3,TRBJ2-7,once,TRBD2,CAISESGLAAYEQYF,TGTGCCATCAGTGAGTCCGGACTAGCGGCCTACGAGCAGTACTTC
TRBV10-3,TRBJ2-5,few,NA,CASSFSGVETQYF,TGTGCCAGCAGTTTTTCGGGCGTAGAGACCCAGTACTTC
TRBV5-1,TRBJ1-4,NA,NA,CASSLPDSPNEKLFF,TGCGCCAGCAGCTTGCCGGACAGCCCAAATGAAAAACTGTTTTTT
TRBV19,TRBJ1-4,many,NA,CASRKRRWANEKLFF,TGTGCCAGCCGCAAACGACGGTGGGCTAATGAAAAACTGTTTTTT
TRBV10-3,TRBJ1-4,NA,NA,CASSPTTRGAVYEKLFF,TGTGCCAGCAGTCCAACCACCAGGGGAGCCGTCTATGAAAAACTGTTTTTT
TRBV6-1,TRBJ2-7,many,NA,CASKTGIYEQYF,TGTGCCAGCAAGACAGGCATATACGAGCAGTACTTC
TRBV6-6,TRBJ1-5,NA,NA,CASSYPGLPQPQHF,TGTGCCAGCAGTTACCCCGGGCTTCCGCAGCCCCAGCATTTT
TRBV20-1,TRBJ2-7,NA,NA,CSARDLEEVGYEQYF,TGCAGTGCTAGAGATTTAGAGGAGGTCGGCTACGAGCAGTACTTC
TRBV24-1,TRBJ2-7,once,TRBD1,CATSDDDRVKYF,TGTGCCACCAGTGACGACGACAGGGTTAAGTACTTC
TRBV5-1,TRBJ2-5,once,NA,CASSLSPRALQETQYF,TGCGCCAGCAGCTTGTCCCCGCGGGCGCTCCAAGAGACCCAGTACTTC
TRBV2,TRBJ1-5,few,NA,CASSPGPTPNYQPQHF,TGTGCCAGCAGTCCGGGCCCAACCCCCAATTATCAGCCCCAGCATTTT
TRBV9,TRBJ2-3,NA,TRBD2,CASRSGNTDTQYF,TGTGCCAGCAGAAGCGGGAACACAGATACGCAGTATTTT
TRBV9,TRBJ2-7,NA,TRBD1,CASTSGTGALEQYF,TGTGCCAGCACCTCCGGGACAGGGGCACTCGAGCAGTACTTC
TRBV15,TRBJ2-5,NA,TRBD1,CATRRGQGGQPQYF,TGTGCCACCAGGAGGGGACAGGGAGGTCAGCCCCAGTACTTC
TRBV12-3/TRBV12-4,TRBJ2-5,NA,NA,CASSLGSLETQYF,TGTGCCAGCAGTTTGGGCAGCCTCGAGACCCAGTACTTC
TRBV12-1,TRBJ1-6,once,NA,CASSFTGPAVNSPLHF,TGTGCCAGCAGCTTTACAGGGCCCGCCGTTAATTCACCCCTCCACTTT
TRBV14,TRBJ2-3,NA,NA,CASSPSAADTQYF,TGTGCCAGCAGCCCCTCCGCGGCGGATACGCAGTATTTT
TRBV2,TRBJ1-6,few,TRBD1,CASVEQGANSPLHF,TGTGCCAGCGTCGAACAGGGGGCGAATTCACCCCTCCACTTT